This is a list of T cell receptor beta chains from one sample in a study of cytomegalovirus exposure and HLA in healthy donors. Sequencing used immunoSEQ multiplex PCR; TCRdb keeps in-frame clones, though not all of them. The sample has 65,000 to 95,000 clones, 95% seen once. Sequencing used PBMCs. These receptors all stem from a man aged 18 to 35 in good health and CMV-seronegative. Each CDR3 is given with its conserved first and last residue. The D gene is left open where the match is weak. Size is stated for part of the rows, as once, few or many counts, or as a class when the clone is expanded.

V,D,J,size,CDR3,DNA
TRBV6-1,.,TRBJ1-1,.,CASFSHLRDTEAFF,TGTGCCAGCTTCAGTCACCTACGGGACACTGAAGCTTTCTTT
TRBV4-2,.,TRBJ1-2,.,CASSLGPNLQTEQYGYTF,TGTGCCAGCAGCTTGGGGCCCAACCTCCAGACAGAGCAATATGGCTACACCTTC
TRBV28,.,TRBJ2-6,.,CASSVGGGGGANVLTF,TGTGCCAGCAGTGTCGGTGGTGGCGGGGGGGCCAACGTCCTGACTTTC
TRBV18,TRBD1,TRBJ1-2,.,CASSPTGSNYGYTF,TGTGCCAGCTCACCGACAGGGAGTAACTATGGCTACACCTTC
TRBV30,TRBD1,TRBJ2-1,.,CACNLGTGVGEQFF,TGTGCCTGCAATCTCGGGACAGGGGTTGGTGAGCAGTTCTTC
TRBV20-1,.,TRBJ2-3,.,CSASQGDTQYF,TGCAGTGCTAGTCAGGGAGATACGCAGTATTTT
TRBV28,TRBD1,TRBJ1-2,.,CASSPATGPQIYGYTF,TGTGCCAGCAGTCCCGCGACAGGGCCTCAGATCTATGGCTACACCTTC
TRBV18,.,TRBJ2-1,.,CASSRREIFYNEQFF,TGTGCCAGCTCACGTAGGGAGATCTTCTACAATGAGCAGTTCTTC
TRBV28,TRBD1,TRBJ2-2,.,CASTQSGQGYTGELFF,TGTGCCAGCACCCAATCGGGACAGGGATACACCGGGGAGCTGTTTTTT
TRBV12-5,TRBD1,TRBJ1-2,.,CASGLETGIYGYTF,TGTGCTAGTGGTTTGGAGACAGGGATCTATGGCTACACCTTC
TRBV7-8,TRBD2,TRBJ2-1,.,CASSLEEAGGPYEQFF,TGTGCCAGCAGCTTAGAGGAGGCGGGGGGGCCGTATGAGCAGTTCTTC
TRBV28,.,TRBJ2-7,.,CASSLGLSGGYEQYF,TGTGCCAGCAGCCTAGGACTATCTGGGGGTTACGAGCAGTACTTC
TRBV6-5,.,TRBJ1-2,.,CASSYSVGRNLYGYTF,TGTGCCAGCAGTTACTCGGTTGGCCGAAATTTGTATGGCTACACCTTC
TRBV7-9,.,TRBJ2-3,.,CATLWGGLGSDTQYF,TGTGCCACACTCTGGGGGGGCCTAGGCTCAGATACGCAGTATTTT
TRBV7-2,.,TRBJ1-3,once,CASSPGISGNTIYF,TGTGCCAGCAGTCCTGGCATTTCTGGAAACACCATATATTTT
TRBV28,.,TRBJ2-7,.,CASSLWGVGNYEQYF,TGTGCCAGCAGTTTATGGGGCGTGGGTAACTACGAGCAGTACTTC
TRBV5-4,TRBD1,TRBJ1-4,.,CASSRQGITNEKLFF,TGTGCCAGCAGCAGACAGGGTATCACTAATGAAAAACTGTTTTTT
TRBV9,TRBD1,TRBJ2-3,once,CASSGLGQGSDTQYF,TGTGCCAGCAGCGGCCTGGGACAGGGGTCAGATACGCAGTATTTT
TRBV6-1,.,TRBJ1-1,.,CASSKQEVNTEAFF,TGTGCCAGCAGTAAGCAGGAAGTAAACACTGAAGCTTTCTTT
TRBV5-6,TRBD1,TRBJ1-2,.,CASSLVGTGHAKATF,TGTGCCAGCAGCTTGGTGGGGACAGGGCACGCCAAGGCCACCTTC
TRBV29-1,.,TRBJ2-7,few,CSFGDEVEQYF,TGCAGCTTTGGCGACGAGGTAGAGCAGTACTTC
TRBV7-9,TRBD1,TRBJ2-3,.,CASSLYGRGSTDTQYF,TGTGCCAGCAGCTTATATGGCAGGGGGAGCACAGATACGCAGTATTTT
TRBV30,TRBD1,TRBJ1-2,.,CARAGTGPLEATF,TGTGCCCGGGCCGGGACAGGACCCTTGGAAGCTACCTTC
TRBV28,TRBD2,TRBJ2-5,.,CASSPAGGFSPRETQYF,TGTGCCAGCAGCCCCGCGGGGGGCTTCTCGCCACGAGAGACCCAGTACTTC
TRBV5-4,TRBD1,TRBJ1-4,.,CASSSGQGREKLFF,TGTGCCAGCAGCTCGGGACAGGGAAGAGAAAAACTGTTTTTT
TRBV27,.,TRBJ1-2,once,CASRFRGADGYTF,TGTGCCAGCAGATTCAGGGGAGCGGATGGCTACACCTTC
TRBV27,.,TRBJ1-5,.,CASSYGRGNSNQPQHF,TGTGCCAGCAGTTACGGTCGAGGGAATAGCAATCAGCCCCAGCATTTT
TRBV27,TRBD1,TRBJ2-7,.,CASRQVRGRDEQYF,TGTGCCAGCAGACAAGTCAGGGGGCGGGACGAGCAGTACTTC
TRBV9,TRBD2,TRBJ2-1,.,CASSSSPVGGYNEQFF,TGTGCCAGCAGCAGTAGCCCGGTGGGGGGGTACAATGAGCAGTTCTTC
TRBV4-3,TRBD2,TRBJ2-7,.,CASSQETGGGYEQYF,TGCGCCAGCAGCCAAGAAACGGGGGGAGGCTACGAGCAGTACTTC
TRBV14,TRBD1,TRBJ1-3,once,CASKAGTASSGNTIYF,TGTGCCAGCAAGGCCGGGACAGCCAGCTCTGGAAACACCATATATTTT
TRBV27,.,TRBJ2-1,.,CASRELYQSSYNEQFF,TGTGCCAGCAGGGAGTTATACCAGAGCTCCTACAATGAGCAGTTCTTC
TRBV5-3,.,TRBJ1-2,.,CARSRITAQYGYTF,TGTGCCAGAAGCCGCATAACCGCACAGTATGGCTACACCTTC
TRBV7-3,TRBD2,TRBJ2-5,.,CASSFLPGGQETQYF,TGTGCCAGCAGCTTCTTGCCGGGGGGGCAAGAGACCCAGTACTTC
TRBV18,.,TRBJ1-2,.,CASSREGLAYGYTF,TGTGCCAGCTCACGGGAGGGTCTGGCCTATGGCTACACCTTC
TRBV18,TRBD1,TRBJ1-5,.,CASSPPGTENQPQHF,TGTGCCAGCTCACCACCCGGGACAGAAAATCAGCCCCAGCATTTT
TRBV5-1,.,TRBJ2-7,.,CASSSRDYEQYF,TGCGCCAGCAGTTCCCGGGATTACGAGCAGTACTTC
TRBV10-3,.,TRBJ1-1,.,CASRVLPAGDTEAFF,TGTGCCTCCCGGGTCCTCCCGGCGGGGGACACTGAAGCTTTCTTT
TRBV7-2,.,TRBJ1-5,.,CASSLGGAFSNQPQHF,TGTGCCAGCAGCTTGGGAGGGGCTTTTAGCAATCAGCCCCAGCATTTT
TRBV19,.,TRBJ1-5,.,CASQQGGNQPQHF,TGTGCCAGTCAACAGGGAGGGAATCAGCCCCAGCATTTT
TRBV5-1,.,TRBJ2-3,once,CASSSGSGGQYSTDTQYF,TGCGCCAGCAGCTCGGGGTCCGGGGGTCAGTATAGCACAGATACGCAGTATTTT
TRBV18,.,TRBJ2-7,.,CASSPPSGRYEQYF,TGTGCCAGCTCACCACCGAGTGGTCGCTACGAGCAGTACTTC
TRBV5-1,TRBD2,TRBJ2-3,.,CASSPGLAGASDTQYF,TGCGCCAGCAGCCCGGGACTAGCGGGGGCCTCAGATACGCAGTATTTT
TRBV28,.,TRBJ1-2,.,CASWGGGYTF,TGTGCCAGCTGGGGGGGCGGCTACACCTTC
TRBV19,.,TRBJ1-5,.,CASKAGALGQPQHF,TGTGCCAGTAAAGCAGGGGCTTTGGGACAGCCCCAGCATTTT